This TCR beta chain was captured in a study of T cells after yellow fever vaccination. MiXCR was run by TCRdb on the 5' RACE reads, yielding one entry per CDR3 protein. This sample has about 350,000 distinct CDR3 sequences, with approximately 4% found just once. This clonotype was counted between two and nine times. Its antigen is as yet unknown. Study observations and caveats: There was a small share of clonotypes that showed up in both the CD4 and CD8 compartments. Among primary-vaccination clones, most reappeared after the booster, at just under 98% for CD4 and roughly 88% for CD8.

The sequencing here drew on PBMCs, taken 5 days after the yellow fever booster vaccination. This TCR derives from a man aged 18 to 30 who received the YFV17D yellow fever vaccine.

This CDR3 is CASSFPRVGVSGANVLTF. The CDR3 DNA reads TGTGCCAGCAGCTTCCCCCGGGTCGGAGTCTCTGGGGCCAACGTCCTGACTTTC. The rearrangement uses TRBV7-9 and TRBJ2-6, with D unclear. The ends were cut back, 3 bases at V and 0 bases at J, with 15 bases in the middle. Germline CDR1 SEHNR, CDR2 FQNEAQ (reference sequence). The CDR3 totals 18 residues. The full variable domain, in which reference TRBV7-9 and TRBJ2-6 provide the parts outside the CDR3, is DTGVSQNPRHKITKRGQNVTFRCDPISEHNRLYWYRQTLGQGPEFLTYFQNEAQLEKSRLLSDRFSAERPKGSFSTLEIQRTEQGDSAMYLCASSFPRVGVSGANVLTFGAGSRLTVL.